The 3 T cell receptor beta chains given below trace back to one sample, sequenced in a study of T cells in localized non-small cell lung cancer. Here immunoSEQ multiplex PCR was the method, and the copy in TCRdb shows in-frame clones only, minus some. Of tens of thousands of clones listed, roughly nine tenths are singletons. The material sequenced was peripheral blood, taken before any cancer treatment. These receptors all stem from a female donor of 60 years or more with stage I lung adenocarcinoma.

The rearrangement joins TRBV6-5 to TRBJ2-7; D might be TRBD1 (6 bases). V gave up 2 bases and J gave up 4 bases, with 15 bases separating them. The CDR3 runs to 15 residues. The germline V gene encodes CDR1 MNHEY and CDR2 SVGAGI. The CDR3 DNA follows: TGTGCCAGCAGTTACAGGGCGACAGGCGGGTACGAGCAGTACTTC. Protein sequence: CASSYRATGGYEQYF.

This clone was seen a few times. CDR3 DNA sequence: TGTGCCAGCAGCCTAAGTAGCGGGCTCAATGAGCAGTTCTTC. Translating gives CASSLSSGLNEQFF. The chain employs TRBV7-2 and TRBJ2-1; 7 bases agree with TRBD2. This CDR3 region has 14 residues. V trimming: 5 bases; J trimming: 6 bases; junction bases outside the gene matches: 7. Germline V gene sequence: CDR1 SGHTA, CDR2 FQGNSA.

This chain links TRBV19 with TRBJ2-7, with a tentative D call TRBD1 (6 bases). Germline CDR1 and CDR2: LNHDA and SQIVND (reference sequence). Trimming took 5 bases from V and 3 from J, leaving 11 bases between them. The CDR3 runs 13 residues. DNA of the CDR3: TGTGCCAGTAGTCACCGACAGGACTACGAGCAGTACTTC. It is translated as CASSHRQDYEQYF.